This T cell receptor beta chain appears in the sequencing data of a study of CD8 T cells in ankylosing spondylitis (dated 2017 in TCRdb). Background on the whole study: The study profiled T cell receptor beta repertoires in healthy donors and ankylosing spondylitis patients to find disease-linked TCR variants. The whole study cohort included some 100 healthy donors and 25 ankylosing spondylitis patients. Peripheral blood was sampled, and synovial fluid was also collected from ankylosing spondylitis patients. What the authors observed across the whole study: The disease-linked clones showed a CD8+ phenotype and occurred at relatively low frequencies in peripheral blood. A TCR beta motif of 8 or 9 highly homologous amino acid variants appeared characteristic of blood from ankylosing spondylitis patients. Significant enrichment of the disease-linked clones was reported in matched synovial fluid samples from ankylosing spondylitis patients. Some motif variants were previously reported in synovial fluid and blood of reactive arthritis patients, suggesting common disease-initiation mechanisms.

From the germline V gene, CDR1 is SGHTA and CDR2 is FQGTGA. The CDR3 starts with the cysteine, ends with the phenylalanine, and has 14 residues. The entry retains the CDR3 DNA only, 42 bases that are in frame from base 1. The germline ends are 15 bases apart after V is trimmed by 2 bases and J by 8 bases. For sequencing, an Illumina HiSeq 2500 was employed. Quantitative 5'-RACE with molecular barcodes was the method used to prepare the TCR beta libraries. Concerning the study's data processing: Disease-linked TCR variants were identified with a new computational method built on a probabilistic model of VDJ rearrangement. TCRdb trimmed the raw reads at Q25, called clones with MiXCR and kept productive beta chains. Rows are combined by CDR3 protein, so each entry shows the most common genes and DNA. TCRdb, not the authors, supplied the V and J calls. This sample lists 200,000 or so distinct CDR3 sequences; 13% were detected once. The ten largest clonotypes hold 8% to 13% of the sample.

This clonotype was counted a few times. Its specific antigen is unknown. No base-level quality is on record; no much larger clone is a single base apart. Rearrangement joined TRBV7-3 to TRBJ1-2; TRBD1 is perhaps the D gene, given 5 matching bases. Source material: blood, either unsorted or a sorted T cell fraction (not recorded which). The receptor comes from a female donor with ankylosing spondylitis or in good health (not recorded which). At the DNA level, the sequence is TGTGCCAGCAGCTTATCGGGGGTCGAAGGAGGCTACACCTTC. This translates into CASSLSGVEGGYTF.